What follows is one T cell receptor beta chain and its context. Its antigen remains unknown. 5' RACE that incorporated UMI labels was used to prepare the TRB cDNA libraries. TCRdb reprocessed the 5' RACE reads, keeping one entry per CDR3 protein, no DNA. This repertoire includes 41,000 or so distinct CDR3 sequences. This record comes from a study of CXCR3-negative and CXCR3-positive naive CD8 T cells. Overall study findings and caveats: With respect to TRBV-TRBJ usage, naive CXCR3-negative and CXCR3-positive cells were similar; memory differed. For memory CD8+ cells diversity was much lower, but both naive subsets had comparably high diversity. Compared with CXCR3-negative naive cells, CXCR3-positive naive cells showed more hydrophobic TRB CDR3s.

CDR1 is LGHNA, CDR2 YSLEER, per germline. This CDR3 comprises 15 residues. Specimen: naive CXCR3- CD8+ T cells from blood. The subset denotes: CD45RO-CCR7+CD27+CD95- naive CD8+ T cells lacking CXCR3 (TNR3-). The J gene is TRBJ1-2, the V gene TRBV4-3; TCRdb's D call of TRBD1 is untestable without DNA. This sequence originates from a human donor in good health. Some clones in this sample may be carry-over from other donors' samples. CDR3 protein: CASSPAGIQDYGYTF.